This TCR beta chain derives from a study of identical twins. The sample holds a few counts of this clonotype. Its antigen remains unknown. Unique molecular identifiers were present on cDNA, and template switching added a universal primer site. TCRdb redid the calling of the 5' RACE reads with MiXCR, one entry per CDR3 protein. The sample contains about 430,000 distinct CDR3 sequences, less than 20% of which appear only once. Study-wide results and caveats: High-abundance cord blood beta clonotypes had fewer insertions; memory repertoires showed none. Twin pairs' shared out-of-frame alpha sequences were enriched in low generation probability. Because invariant MAIT and iNKT cells could be present, zero-insertion analyses could be partly confounded.

Germline CDR1 and CDR2: MNHEY and SVGEGT. V lost 6 bases to trimming and J lost 1 base; unmatched junction nucleotides: 8. The CDR3 runs to 17 residues. Sequenced input: naive T cells sorted from blood. This receptor was identified in a man over 45 in good health. The J gene is TRBJ1-6, the V gene TRBV6-2 or TRBV6-3; 8 positions match TRBD1. In nucleotides, the CDR3 is TGTGCCAGCAGCGACGGACAGGGCCCTTCCTATAATTCACCCCTCCACTTT. This sequence encodes CASSDGQGPSYNSPLHF.